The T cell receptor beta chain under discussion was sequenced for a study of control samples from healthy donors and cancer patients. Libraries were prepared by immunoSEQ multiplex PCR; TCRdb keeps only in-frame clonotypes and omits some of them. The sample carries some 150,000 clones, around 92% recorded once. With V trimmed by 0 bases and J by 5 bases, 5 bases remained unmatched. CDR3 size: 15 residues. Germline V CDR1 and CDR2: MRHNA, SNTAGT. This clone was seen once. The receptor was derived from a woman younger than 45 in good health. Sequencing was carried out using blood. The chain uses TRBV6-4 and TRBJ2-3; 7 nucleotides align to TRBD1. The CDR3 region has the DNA TGTGCCAGCAGTGACTCTCCAGGGGGAAAAGATACGCAGTATTTT. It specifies CASSDSPGGKDTQYF.